The TCR beta chain described here comes from a study of T-cell reconstitution after alpha-beta-depleted transplantation in children. Unique molecular identifiers were used to barcode this TCRbeta library. TCRdb reprocessed the PCR reads via MiXCR and lists one record per CDR3 protein. Of fewer than 1 million distinct CDR3 sequences listed, around 17% are singletons. With 0 bases removed from V and 3 bases from J, the gap between germline ends came to 12 bases. The CDR3 runs 14 residues. Germline CDR1 is DFQATT and CDR2 is SNEGSKA (reference sequence). Details on this clonotype: The antigen remains undetermined.

Study-wide results and limits: At the one-year point after transplant, T-cell counts and TCRbeta diversity were found to come mostly from T cells that had been newly produced. For some patients, TCRbeta diversity was high at day 60 because of recipient T cells and thymic progenitors that survived. Alpha-beta T cells about two months after transplant reportedly derived from several hundred expanded graft clones.

This receptor was taken from a male patient aged 10 to 17 who had a stem cell transplant for acute lymphoblastic leukemia, so the T cells may come from the graft donor. The input for sequencing was PBMCs, mostly from graft donor cells, taken 360 days after TCRalphabeta/CD19-depleted stem cell transplant. The chain links TRBV20-1 to TRBJ2-7; D perhaps matches TRBD2 (6 bases). The CDR3 loop is CSARDQAGYYEQYF. CDR3 coding DNA: TGCAGTGCTAGAGATCAAGCGGGTTACTACGAGCAGTACTTC.